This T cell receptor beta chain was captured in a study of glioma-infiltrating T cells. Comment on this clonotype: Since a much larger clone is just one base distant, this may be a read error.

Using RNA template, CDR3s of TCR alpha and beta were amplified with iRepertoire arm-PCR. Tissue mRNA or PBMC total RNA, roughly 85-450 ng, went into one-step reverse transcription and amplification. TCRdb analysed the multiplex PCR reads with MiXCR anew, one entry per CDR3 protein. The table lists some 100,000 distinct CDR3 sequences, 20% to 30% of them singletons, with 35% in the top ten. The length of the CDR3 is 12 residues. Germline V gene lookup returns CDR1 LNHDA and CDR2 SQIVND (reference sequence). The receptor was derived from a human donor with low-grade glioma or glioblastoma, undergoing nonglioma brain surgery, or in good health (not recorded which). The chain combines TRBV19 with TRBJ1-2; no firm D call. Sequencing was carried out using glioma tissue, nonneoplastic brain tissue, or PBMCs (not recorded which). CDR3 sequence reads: CGSSMANYGYTF. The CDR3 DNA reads TGTGGCAGTAGTATGGCCAACTATGGCTACACCTTC.